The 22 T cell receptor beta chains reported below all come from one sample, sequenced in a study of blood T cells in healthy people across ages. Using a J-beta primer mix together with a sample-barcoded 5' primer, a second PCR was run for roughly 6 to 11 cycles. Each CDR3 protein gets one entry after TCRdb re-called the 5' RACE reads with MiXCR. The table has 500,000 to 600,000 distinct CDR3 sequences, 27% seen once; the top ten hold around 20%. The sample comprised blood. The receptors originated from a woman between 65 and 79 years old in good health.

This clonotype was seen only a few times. The CDR3 here is CAIGGTSGISYNEQFF. CDR3 nucleotide sequence: TGTGCCATTGGGGGGACTAGCGGGATTTCCTACAATGAGCAGTTCTTC. This rearrangement joins TRBV6-1 to TRBJ2-1; TRBD2 matches 13 bases. This CDR3 region has 16 residues. CDR1 is MNHNS and CDR2 is SASEGT in the germline V gene. V lost 10 bases and J lost 1; bases outside the gene matches: 7.

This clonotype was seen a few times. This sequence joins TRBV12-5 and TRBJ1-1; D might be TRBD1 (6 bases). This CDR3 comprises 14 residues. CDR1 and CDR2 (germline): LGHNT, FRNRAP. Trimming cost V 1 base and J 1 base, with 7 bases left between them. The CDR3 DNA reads TGTGCTAGTGGTTTGGGAGGGGGGAACACTGAAGCTTTCTTT. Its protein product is CASGLGGGNTEAFF.

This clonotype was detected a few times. Here the CDR3 DNA reads TGCAGCGTTTCCCAGGGGGGCTATGGCTACACCTTC. Amino acids: CSVSQGGYGYTF. The chain uses TRBV29-1 and TRBJ1-2; the match to TRBD1 covers 7 bases. The germline V gene encodes CDR1 SQVTM and CDR2 ANQGSEA. Germline trimming cut 5 bases from V and 4 bases from J; bases unmatched to any gene: 4. This CDR3 has 12 amino acids. The complete variable domain, with remaining parts taken from reference TRBV29-1 and TRBJ1-2, reads SAVISQKPSRDICQRGTSLTIQCQVDSQVTMMFWYRQQPGQSLTLIATANQGSEATYESGFVIDKFPISRPNLTFSTLTVSNMSPEDSSIYLCSVSQGGYGYTFGSGTRLTVV.

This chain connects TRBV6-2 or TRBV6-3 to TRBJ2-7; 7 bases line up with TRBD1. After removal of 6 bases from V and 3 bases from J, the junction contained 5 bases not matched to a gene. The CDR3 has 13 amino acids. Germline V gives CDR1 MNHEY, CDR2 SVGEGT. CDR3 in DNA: TGTGCCAGCAGGGGACAGTCCAACTACGAGCAGTACTTC. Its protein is CASRGQSNYEQYF.

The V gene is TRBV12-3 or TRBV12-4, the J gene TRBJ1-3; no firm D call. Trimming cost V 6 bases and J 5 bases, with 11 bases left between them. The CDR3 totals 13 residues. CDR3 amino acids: CASSRRIRNTIYF. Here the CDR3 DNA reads TGTGCCAGCAGCCGTAGGATTCGAAACACCATATATTTT.

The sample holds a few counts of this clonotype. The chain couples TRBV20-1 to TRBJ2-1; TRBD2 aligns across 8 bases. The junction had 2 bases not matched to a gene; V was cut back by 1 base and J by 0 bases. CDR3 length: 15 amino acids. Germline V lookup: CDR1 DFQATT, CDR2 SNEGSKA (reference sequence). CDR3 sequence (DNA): TGCAGTGCTAGAGCACTAGCGGCCTCCTACAATGAGCAGTTCTTC. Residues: CSARALAASYNEQFF.

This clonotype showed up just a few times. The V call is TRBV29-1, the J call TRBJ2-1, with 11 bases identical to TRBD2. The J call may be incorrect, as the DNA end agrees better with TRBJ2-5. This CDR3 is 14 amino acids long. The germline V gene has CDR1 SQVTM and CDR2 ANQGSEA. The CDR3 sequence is CSVTLAGGQETQYF. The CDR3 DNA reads TGCAGCGTGACCCTAGCGGGAGGACAAGAGACCCAGTACTTC.

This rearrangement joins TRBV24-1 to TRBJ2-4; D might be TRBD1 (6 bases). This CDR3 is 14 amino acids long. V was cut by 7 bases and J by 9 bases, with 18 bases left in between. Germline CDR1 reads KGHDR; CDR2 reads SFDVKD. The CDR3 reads CATSPGDPFAIQYF. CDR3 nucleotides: TGTGCCACCAGCCCAGGGGACCCTTTCGCCATTCAGTACTTC.

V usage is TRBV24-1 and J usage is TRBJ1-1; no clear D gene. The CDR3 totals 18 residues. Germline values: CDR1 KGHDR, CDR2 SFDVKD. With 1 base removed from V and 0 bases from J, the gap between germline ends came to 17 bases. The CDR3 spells CATSDLFIFMIMNTEAFF. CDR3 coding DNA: TGTGCCACCAGTGATTTATTTATTTTCATGATTATGAACACTGAAGCTTTCTTT.

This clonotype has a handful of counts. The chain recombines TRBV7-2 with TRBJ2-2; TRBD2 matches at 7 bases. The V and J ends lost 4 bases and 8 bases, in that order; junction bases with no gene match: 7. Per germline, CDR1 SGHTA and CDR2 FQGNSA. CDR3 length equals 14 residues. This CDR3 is CASSSTSLRGELFF. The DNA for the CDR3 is TGTGCCAGCAGCTCGACTAGCTTACGTGGGGAGCTGTTTTTT.

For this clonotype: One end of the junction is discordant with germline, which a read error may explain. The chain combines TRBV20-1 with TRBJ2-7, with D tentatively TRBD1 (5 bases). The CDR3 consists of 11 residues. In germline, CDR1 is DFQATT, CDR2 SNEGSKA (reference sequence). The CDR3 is CSVQGGDERYF. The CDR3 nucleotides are TGCAGTGTCCAGGGCGGCGACGAGCGGTACTTC.

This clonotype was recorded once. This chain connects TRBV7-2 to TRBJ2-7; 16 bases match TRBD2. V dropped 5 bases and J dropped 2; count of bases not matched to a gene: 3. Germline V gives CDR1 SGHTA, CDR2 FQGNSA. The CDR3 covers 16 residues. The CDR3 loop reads CASSKGLAGGTYEQYF. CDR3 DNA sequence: TGTGCCAGCAGCAAGGGACTAGCGGGGGGGACCTACGAGCAGTACTTC.

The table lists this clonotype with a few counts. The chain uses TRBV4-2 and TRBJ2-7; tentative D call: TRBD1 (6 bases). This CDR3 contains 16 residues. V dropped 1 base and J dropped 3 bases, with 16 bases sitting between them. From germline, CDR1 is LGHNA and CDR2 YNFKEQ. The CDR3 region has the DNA TGTGCCAGCAGCCAAGGGACAGTGGGTTCTATCTACGAGCAGTACTTC. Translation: CASSQGTVGSIYEQYF.

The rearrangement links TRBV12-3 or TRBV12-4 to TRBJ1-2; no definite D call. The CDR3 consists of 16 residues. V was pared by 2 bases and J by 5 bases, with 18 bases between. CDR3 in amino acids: CASSLYNRQLQYGYTF. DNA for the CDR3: TGTGCCAGCAGTTTATACAACCGACAACTTCAATATGGCTACACCTTC.

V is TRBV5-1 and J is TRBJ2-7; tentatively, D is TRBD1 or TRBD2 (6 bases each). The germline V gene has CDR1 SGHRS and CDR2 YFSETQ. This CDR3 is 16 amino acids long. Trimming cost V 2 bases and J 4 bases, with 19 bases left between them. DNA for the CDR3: TGCGCCAGCAGCTTACACCCGGGGGACACACCGTACGAGCAGTACTTC. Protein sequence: CASSLHPGDTPYEQYF.

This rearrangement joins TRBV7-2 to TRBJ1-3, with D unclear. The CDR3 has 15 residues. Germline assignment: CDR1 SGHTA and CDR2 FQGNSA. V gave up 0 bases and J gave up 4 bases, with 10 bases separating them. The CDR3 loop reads CASSLAPTPGNTIYF. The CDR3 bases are TGTGCCAGCAGCTTAGCGCCGACACCGGGAAACACCATATATTTT.

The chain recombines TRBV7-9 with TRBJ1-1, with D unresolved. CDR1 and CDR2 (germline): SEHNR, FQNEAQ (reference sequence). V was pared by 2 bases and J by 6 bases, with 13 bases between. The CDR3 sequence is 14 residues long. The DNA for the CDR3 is TGTGCCAGCAGCTTATCGAGAGGGAGGTCTGAAGCTTTCTTT. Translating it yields CASSLSRGRSEAFF.

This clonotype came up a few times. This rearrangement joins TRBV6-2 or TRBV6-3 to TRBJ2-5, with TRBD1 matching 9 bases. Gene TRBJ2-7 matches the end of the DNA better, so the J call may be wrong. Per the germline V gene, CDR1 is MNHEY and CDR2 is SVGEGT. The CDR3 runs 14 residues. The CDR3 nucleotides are TGTGCCAGCCGTGGCTTGGGACAGGGCTACGAGCAGTACTTC. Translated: CASRGLGQGYEQYF.

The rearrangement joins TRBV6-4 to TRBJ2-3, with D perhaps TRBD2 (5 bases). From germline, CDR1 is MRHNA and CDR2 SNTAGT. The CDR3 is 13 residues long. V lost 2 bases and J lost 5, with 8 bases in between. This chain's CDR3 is CASSDLRGDTQYF. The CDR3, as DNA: TGTGCCAGCAGTGACCTACGGGGAGATACGCAGTATTTT.

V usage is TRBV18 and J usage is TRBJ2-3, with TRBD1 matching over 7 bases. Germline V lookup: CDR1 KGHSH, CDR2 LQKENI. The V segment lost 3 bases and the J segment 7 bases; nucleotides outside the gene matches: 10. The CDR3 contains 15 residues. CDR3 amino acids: CASSPVATGVNTQYF. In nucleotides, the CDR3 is TGTGCCAGCTCACCGGTAGCCACAGGGGTTAATACGCAGTATTTT.

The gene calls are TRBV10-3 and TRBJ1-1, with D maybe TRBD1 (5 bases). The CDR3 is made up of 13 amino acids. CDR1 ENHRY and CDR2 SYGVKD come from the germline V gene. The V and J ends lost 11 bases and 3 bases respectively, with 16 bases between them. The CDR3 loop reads CASHQDTYTEAFF. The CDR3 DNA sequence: TGTGCCTCGCATCAGGACACCTACACTGAAGCTTTCTTT.

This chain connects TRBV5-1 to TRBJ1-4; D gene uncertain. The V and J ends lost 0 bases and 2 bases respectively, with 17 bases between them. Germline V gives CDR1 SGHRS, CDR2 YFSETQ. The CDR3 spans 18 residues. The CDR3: CASSLARNSLGTNEKLFF. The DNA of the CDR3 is TGCGCCAGCAGCTTGGCACGGAATTCCCTGGGGACTAATGAAAAACTGTTTTTT.